The 24 T cell receptor beta chains below were found in one sample sequenced in a study of blood T cell repertoires in COVID-19. This table comes from immunoSEQ multiplex PCR, and its TCRdb copy is limited to in-frame clones, with some not included. The sample records about 270,000 clones, approximately 90% being singletons. The sample was PBMCs or T cells enriched from blood (not recorded which). These TCRs come from a woman aged 30 to 39 with acute COVID-19.

The J gene is TRBJ2-7, the V gene TRBV6-1; 7 nucleotides line up with TRBD2. The germline CDR1 and CDR2 sequences are MNHNS and SASEGT. The CDR3 totals 15 residues. The J segment lost 5 bases and the V segment lost 1 base, leaving 8 bases of the junction unmatched. The CDR3 nucleotides are TGTGCCAGCAGTGAAGGGGGAGGGGAAATGGACGAGCAGTACTTC. The encoded protein is CASSEGGGEMDEQYF.

The chain is built from TRBV28 and TRBJ2-3; 9 bases fit TRBD2. J was trimmed by 3 bases and V by 4 bases; bases with no gene match: 2. In germline, CDR1 is MDHEN, CDR2 SYDVKM. This CDR3 is 14 amino acids long. CDR3 coding DNA: TGTGCCAGCAGTTCGGGACTAGCTACAGATACGCAGTATTTT. The encoded protein is CASSSGLATDTQYF. Variable domain in full (rest from reference TRBV28 and TRBJ2-3): DVKVTQSSRYLVKRTGEKVFLECVQDMDHENMFWYRQDPGLGLRLIYFSYDVKMKEKGDIPEGYSVSREKKERFSLILESASTNQTSMYLCASSSGLATDTQYFGPGTRLTVL.

The rearrangement joins TRBV18 to TRBJ1-5; D gene ambiguous. V was cut by 4 bases and J by 2 bases, with 12 bases left in between. Germline V lookup: CDR1 KGHSH, CDR2 LQKENI. The CDR3 length is 15 residues. The CDR3 region is CASSQTPMGNQPQHF. For the CDR3, the DNA is TGTGCCAGCTCACAGACACCGATGGGCAATCAGCCCCAGCATTTT.

For the CDR3, the DNA is TGTGCCAGCAGCGACAGGGCGAGTTATGGCTACACCTTC. Residues: CASSDRASYGYTF. V and J are TRBV28 and TRBJ1-2, with 7 bases fitting TRBD1. This CDR3 comprises 13 residues. CDR1 MDHEN and CDR2 SYDVKM come from the germline V gene. After removal of 6 bases from V and 5 bases from J, the junction contained 6 bases not matched to a gene.

The chain joins TRBV27 to TRBJ1-6; D is possibly TRBD1 (5 bases). Germline-derived CDR1 and CDR2 are MNHEY and SMNVEV (reference sequence). Trimming left V 4 bases short and J 7 bases short, with 14 bases between. This CDR3 spans 15 amino acids. CDR3 region: CASSYGHPGNSPLHF. The CDR3 nucleotides read TGTGCCAGCAGTTACGGACACCCTGGGAATTCACCCCTCCACTTT.

The chain links TRBV3-1 (or the pseudogene TRBV3-2) to TRBJ2-7; D is perhaps TRBD2 (6 bases). This CDR3 has 16 residues. Germline V gene lookup returns CDR1 LGHDT and CDR2 YNNKEL (reference sequence). V was clipped by 3 bases and J by 4 bases, with 19 bases between them. The CDR3 nucleotides read TGTGCCAGCAGCCAGGGCCGGGACTTGGGCTTTTACGAGCAGTACTTC. This sequence encodes CASSQGRDLGFYEQYF.

The chain joins TRBV5-1 to TRBJ1-1; possible D gene TRBD1, 5 bases. CDR1 and CDR2 from the germline V gene are SGHRS and YFSETQ. This CDR3 region has 13 residues. Trimming removed 6 bases at V and 6 bases at J, with 15 bases between. For the CDR3, the DNA is TGCGCCAGCACCCTGGGGGGTAGCGCTGAAGCTTTCTTT. Encoded protein: CASTLGGSAEAFF.

This chain links TRBV24-1 with TRBJ2-1; 7 bases fit TRBD1. The CDR3 has 16 residues. Germline CDR1 KGHDR, CDR2 SFDVKD. With 3 bases clipped from V and 7 bases from J, the junction kept 11 bases outside the gene matches. The CDR3 coding sequence is TGTGCCACCAGTGATCCCCACAGACAGGGTAGTAATGAGCAGTTCTTC. It codes for CATSDPHRQGSNEQFF.

The rearrangement uses TRBV3-1 (or the pseudogene TRBV3-2) and TRBJ1-3, with TRBD1 matching over 8 bases. The CDR3 sequence is 17 residues long. V dropped 3 bases and J dropped 2; count of bases not matched to a gene: 9. Germline V CDR1 and CDR2: LGHDT, YNNKEL (reference sequence). CDR3 DNA sequence: TGTGCCAGCAGCCACTCGGACAGGGTGACGACTGGAAACACCATATATTTT. Its protein is CASSHSDRVTTGNTIYF.

V is TRBV6-2 or TRBV6-3 and J is TRBJ2-7; D unresolved. CDR3 length equals 13 residues. Looked up from germline, CDR1 is MNHEY and CDR2 is SVGEGT. The V gene lost 2 bases and the J gene lost 9 bases, with 14 bases spanning the gap. The CDR3: CASSYNYNLGQYF. The DNA of the CDR3 is TGTGCCAGCAGTTACAACTATAACCTCGGGCAGTACTTC.

The J gene is TRBJ2-1, the V gene TRBV7-9, with D possibly matching TRBD1 (6 bases). The CDR3 extends over 17 amino acids. Germline CDR1 reads SEHNR; CDR2 reads FQNEAQ (reference sequence). The germline V and J ends were trimmed by 1 base and 10 bases, with 23 bases remaining between them. The CDR3 protein is CASSLERTGTIVREQFF. In DNA, the CDR3 is TGTGCCAGCAGCTTAGAGCGAACAGGGACGATTGTCCGGGAGCAGTTCTTC.

This chain joins TRBV7-9 and TRBJ1-4; TRBD1 matches 7 bases. The germline CDR1 and CDR2 sequences are SEHNR and FQNEAQ (reference sequence). The CDR3 has 14 amino acids. J lost 2 bases, V lost 4 bases, and 1 base had no gene match. The CDR3 DNA sequence: TGTGCCAGCAGCTACAGGGGCACTAATGAAAAACTGTTTTTT. The encoded protein is CASSYRGTNEKLFF.

J is TRBJ2-5 and V is TRBV6-5, with TRBD1 identical over 11 bases. CDR1 MNHEY and CDR2 SVGAGI come from the germline V gene. The CDR3 is made up of 14 amino acids. V was pared by 8 bases and J by 2 bases, with 4 bases of the junction left unmatched. CDR3 protein: CASGQGANQETQYF. In DNA form, the CDR3 reads TGTGCCAGCGGACAGGGGGCCAATCAAGAGACCCAGTACTTC.

The rearrangement joins TRBV30 to TRBJ1-4; no definite D call. Trimming took 5 bases from V and 6 from J, leaving 13 bases between them. Per germline, CDR1 GTSNPN and CDR2 SVGIG (reference sequence). This CDR3 region has 13 residues. This CDR3 reads CAWGRHGDEKLFF. CDR3 nucleotide sequence: TGTGCCTGGGGGCGGCATGGTGATGAAAAACTGTTTTTT.

The chain joins TRBV2 to TRBJ2-1, with 8 nucleotides matching TRBD2. The CDR3 consists of 17 residues. Looked up from germline, CDR1 is SNHLY and CDR2 is FYNNEI. J was trimmed by 0 bases and V by 7 bases; bases with no gene match: 11. CDR3 amino acids: CASIQRGGRSSYNEQFF. The CDR3 DNA reads as TGTGCCAGCATTCAGCGTGGCGGGAGGTCCTCCTACAATGAGCAGTTCTTC.

Concerning this clone itself: The same CDR3 can be traced to other DNA sequences in this sample. The chain has TRBV6-5 and TRBJ2-3, with D uncertain. Germline lookup yields CDR1 MNHEY and CDR2 SVGAGI. The CDR3 consists of 14 residues. Trimming took 2 bases from V and 2 from J, leaving 8 bases between them. CDR3 sequence reads: CASSYGQYTDTQYF. The CDR3, as DNA: TGTGCCAGCAGTTACGGGCAGTACACAGATACGCAGTATTTT.

V is TRBV6-5 and J is TRBJ2-1; tentatively, D is TRBD2 (5 bases). V was clipped by 3 bases and J by 0 bases, with 9 bases between them. Germline V lookup: CDR1 MNHEY, CDR2 SVGAGI. The CDR3 is made up of 15 amino acids. The CDR3 region is CASSYSGSSYNEQFF. Written as DNA, the CDR3 is TGTGCCAGCAGTTATTCTGGGAGCTCCTACAATGAGCAGTTCTTC.

The rearrangement links TRBV5-1 to TRBJ2-7, with D perhaps TRBD2 (7 bases). Looked up from germline, CDR1 is SGHRS and CDR2 is YFSETQ. V was trimmed by 0 bases and J by 7 bases, leaving 17 bases between them. The CDR3 contains 15 residues. For the CDR3, the DNA is TGCGCCAGCAGCTTGGTTTTGGGGGGGCCAGGGGAGCAGTACTTC. Its protein is CASSLVLGGPGEQYF.

V and J are TRBV15 and TRBJ2-7, with TRBD2 matching over 12 bases. The CDR3 spans 14 residues. From germline, CDR1 is LNHNV and CDR2 YYDKDF (reference sequence). The V and J ends lost 6 bases and 5 bases, in that order; junction bases with no gene match: 5. This CDR3 reads CATRGGLAGDEQYF. The CDR3 nucleotides are TGTGCCACCAGAGGGGGACTAGCGGGCGACGAGCAGTACTTC.

The rearrangement links TRBV27 to TRBJ1-1, with a possible D match to TRBD1 (5 bases). The CDR3 covers 13 residues. V was cut by 5 bases and J by 4 bases, with 11 bases left in between. Germline V gene data show CDR1 as MNHEY and CDR2 as SMNVEV (reference sequence). The chain's CDR3 is CASSVGLGTEAFF. The CDR3 DNA reads as TGTGCCAGCAGTGTGGGGCTTGGCACTGAAGCTTTCTTT.

The chain recombines TRBV5-1 with TRBJ2-3; TRBD1 matches at 9 bases. V was clipped by 4 bases and J by 2 bases; unmatched bases: 5. Germline CDR1 and CDR2: SGHRS and YFSETQ. The CDR3 totals 15 residues. The CDR3 DNA reads TGCGCCAGCAGCGTGGGACAGGGCGTCACAGATACGCAGTATTTT. Translating gives CASSVGQGVTDTQYF.

This clone turned up a few times. The chain uses TRBV6-4 and TRBJ1-3; 7 bases fit TRBD1. The CDR3 runs to 17 residues. CDR1 is MRHNA and CDR2 is SNTAGT in the germline V gene. J was trimmed by 3 bases and V by 2 bases; bases with no gene match: 10. Here the CDR3 reads CASSDDREKENGNTIYF. The DNA of the CDR3 is TGTGCCAGCAGTGACGACAGGGAGAAGGAGAATGGAAACACCATATATTTT.

The chain links TRBV11-2 to TRBJ1-1; 8 bases are shared with TRBD1. J was trimmed by 3 bases and V by 5 bases; bases with no gene match: 8. CDR3 size: 15 residues. Germline V gene sequence: CDR1 SGHAT, CDR2 FQNNGV. The DNA of the CDR3 is TGTGCCAGCAGCCCCAGGACAGGGCGGGACACTGAAGCTTTCTTT. It specifies CASSPRTGRDTEAFF.

This chain connects TRBV24-1 to TRBJ2-3; 7 positions match TRBD1. In germline, CDR1 is KGHDR, CDR2 SFDVKD. The trim removed 5 bases at V and 1 base at J, leaving 5 bases unmatched. The CDR3 has 15 residues. Here the CDR3 reads CATSAPGQGTDTQYF. The DNA for the CDR3 is TGTGCCACCAGTGCCCCAGGACAGGGCACAGATACGCAGTATTTT.